The sequence of this T cell receptor beta chain was determined in a study of T-cell reconstitution after alpha-beta-depleted transplantation in children. The study, taken as a whole, reports: Most T-cell counts and diversity one year after the transplant came from T cells that were newly produced.

The CDR3 runs 14 residues. Germline V gene sequence: CDR1 SGHTA, CDR2 FQGNSA. This clonotype appeared a single time. What it binds is unknown. It may be a read error: a sequence one base away is much more abundant. The authors prepared the TCRbeta library with unique molecular identifiers. TCRdb redid the calling of the PCR reads with MiXCR, one entry per CDR3 protein. The sample carries about 300,000 distinct CDR3 sequences, 6.5% to 9% recorded once. This sequence joins TRBV7-2 and TRBJ2-7, with D hard to call. The sequence derives from a female patient between 2 and 15 years old who had a stem cell transplant for Fanconi anemia, so the T cells may come from the graft donor. The input for sequencing was peripheral blood, taken 360 days after TCRalphabeta/CD19-depleted stem cell transplant. The CDR3 protein is CASSPGPSDYEQHV. For the CDR3, the DNA is TGTGCCAGCAGCCCGGGCCCCTCGGATTACGAGCAGCACGTC.